These 5 T cell receptor beta chains were all obtained from the same sample, sequenced in a study of monozygotic twins with inflammatory bowel disease (dated by TCRdb to about 2019). The library was made by 5' RACE. TCRdb lists the instrument as Illumina HiSeq 2500. TCRdb reprocessed the reads into one record per CDR3 protein sequence, lacking DNA. The sample's table covers some 200,000 distinct CDR3 sequences. The ten biggest clones cover 1.5% to 2% of the sample. The specimen was blood. The receptors derive from a human donor with ulcerative colitis or Crohn's disease, or a healthy co-twin of an affected twin (not recorded which).

V is TRBV29-1 and J is TRBJ1-2; TCRdb selects TRBD1, and the lack of DNA leaves this call unchecked. This CDR3 has 13 residues. Looked up from germline, CDR1 is SQVTM and CDR2 is ANQGSEA. The CDR3 is CSVFQGRGDGYTF. The whole variable domain, filled in from reference TRBV29-1 and TRBJ1-2, reads SAVISQKPSRDICQRGTSLTIQCQVDSQVTMMFWYRQQPGQSLTLIATANQGSEATYESGFVIDKFPISRPNLTFSTLTVSNMSPEDSSIYLCSVFQGRGDGYTFGSGTRLTVV.

The rearrangement joins TRBV2 to TRBJ2-5; the D gene TCRdb calls, TRBD2, cannot be checked with no DNA. The CDR3 totals 15 residues. The germline V gene has CDR1 SNHLY and CDR2 FYNNEI. The CDR3: CASSEGREGQETQYF.

This sequence joins TRBV27 and TRBJ1-1. The germline V gene encodes CDR1 MNHEY and CDR2 SMNVEV (reference sequence). CDR3 length equals 16 residues. The CDR3 reads CASSIRTGTRGTEAFF.

The chain links TRBV27 to TRBJ2-1; TCRdb picks TRBD2, but there is no DNA to check that call. CDR1 is MNHEY, CDR2 SMNVEV, per germline (reference sequence). The CDR3 is 18 residues long. The CDR3 here is CASSLDPRGTSGYNEQFF.

This chain connects TRBV20-1 to TRBJ2-7. The CDR3 is 12 residues long. Germline V gene data show CDR1 as DFQATT and CDR2 as SNEGSKA (reference sequence). CDR3 protein: CSARVSSYEQYF.